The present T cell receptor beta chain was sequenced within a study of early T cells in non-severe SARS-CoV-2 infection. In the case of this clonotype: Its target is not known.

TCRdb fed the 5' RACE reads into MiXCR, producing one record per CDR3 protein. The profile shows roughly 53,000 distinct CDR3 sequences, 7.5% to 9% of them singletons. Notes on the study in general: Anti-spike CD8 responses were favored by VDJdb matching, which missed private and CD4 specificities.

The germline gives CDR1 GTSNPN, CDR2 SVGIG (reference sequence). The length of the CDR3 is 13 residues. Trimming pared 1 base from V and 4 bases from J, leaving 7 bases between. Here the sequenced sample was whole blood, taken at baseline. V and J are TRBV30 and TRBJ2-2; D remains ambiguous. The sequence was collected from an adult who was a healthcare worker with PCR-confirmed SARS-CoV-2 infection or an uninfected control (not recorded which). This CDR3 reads CAWSASGTGELFF. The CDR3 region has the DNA TGTGCCTGGAGTGCTTCTGGCACCGGGGAGCTGTTTTTT.